The rows below give T cell receptor beta chains drawn from one sample of a study of CD8+ T cells in alopecia areata. The protocol was immunoSEQ multiplex PCR, while the TCRdb copy is restricted to in-frame clones and leaves out a portion. The table lists 90,000 to 100,000 clones, 61% of them singletons. The material was CD8+ T cells sorted from blood, obtained at week 4, from a patient treated with tofacitinib. All receptors come from a human donor with alopecia areata. Both conserved end residues are trimmed from each CDR3. Fields, in order: V gene, D gene, CDR3 protein. A D gene is named only where the DNA matches it firmly.

>TRBV7-2|-
ASSSTAGSDTQY
>TRBV9|-
ASSVDGGETQY
>TRBV5-1|-
ASKRGSGDTEQF
>TRBV6-5|-
ASSYSSAQETQY
>TRBV2|-
ASSGAGITDTQY
>TRBV6-5|TRBD1
ASSEDRGRGYT
>TRBV5-1|-
ASSLTDTQY
>TRBV27|-
ASSLSPNQPQH
>TRBV27|-
ASSLRGSNQPQH
>TRBV7-2|-
ASSSVQGSYNEQF
>TRBV4-2|TRBD2
ASTEGTSSTDTQY
>TRBV14|-
ASSTRTAYEQY
>TRBV10-3|-
AISVEGYEQY
>TRBV29-1|-
SVRAGDSGGYT
>TRBV29-1|TRBD2
SVELAGDNEQF
>TRBV7-9|TRBD1
ASVTGTGAYEQY
>TRBV27|-
ASSAGQNDEKLF
>TRBV11-1|TRBD2
AAWASGGFCSGANVLT
>TRBV30|TRBD1
AWSVEGQGLKYEQY
>TRBV29-1|-
SVYYGELF
>TRBV30|-
AWSVVDEKLF
>TRBV7-6|TRBD2
AYRELAGGQETQY
>TRBV9|-
ASSVYSAGSYNEQF
>TRBV10-3|-
AITATGELF
>TRBV7-2|-
ASSLIYNEQF
>TRBV4-1|-
ASSLGTKRDNEQF
>TRBV7-9|TRBD1
ASSSPGQANTGELF
>TRBV27|TRBD1
ASMTGRDGYT
>TRBV4-3|-
ASSQDKGFVYEQY
>TRBV25-1|-
ASTDYANTGELF
>TRBV19|-
ASRTWVEGLTGELF
>TRBV28|TRBD2
ASSLRGRAYEQY
>TRBV5-1|TRBD2
ASSYSGSMNEQY
>TRBV7-6|-
ASSFHEGETQY
>TRBV30|TRBD2
AWSEVAGGRNEQY
>TRBV28|-
ASSFIGSPLH
>TRBV19|-
ASSPGRQVYEQY
>TRBV27|-
ASSLGTRTEDTKLF
>TRBV27|TRBD2
ASSPGLAGGPNEQF
>TRBV27|-
ASSFSQNTEAF
>TRBV5-6|-
ASSRRGNGLTSYYEQY
>TRBV6-4|TRBD1
ASSPGQENNEQF
>TRBV7-9|-
ASSPSGGSTDTQY
>TRBV30|-
AWSWSNTEAF
>TRBV4-3|-
ASSQSTGGTSYEQY
>TRBV27|-
ASSLLGGHQPQH